The 14 T cell receptor beta chains below come from one sample, sequenced in a study of blood T cell repertoires in COVID-19. Profiling relied on immunoSEQ multiplex PCR, and the TCRdb table lists in-frame clones only, not all of them. The sample contains around 300,000 clones, about 90% of which appear only once. The source material was PBMCs or T cells enriched from blood (not recorded which). The source is a woman in her fifties or sixties who had recovered from COVID-19.

The V and J genes are TRBV7-9 and TRBJ1-2; TRBD1 matches 7 bases. The trim removed 3 bases at V and 5 bases at J, leaving 3 bases unmatched. The CDR3 sequence is 13 residues long. In germline, CDR1 is SEHNR, CDR2 FQNEAQ (reference sequence). The CDR3 DNA reads as TGTGCCAGCAGCTTCCCAGGGGGTTATGGCTACACCTTC. Encoded protein: CASSFPGGYGYTF.

The chain combines TRBV9 with TRBJ2-2; D perhaps matches TRBD2 (6 bases). The CDR3 runs 16 residues. The V and J ends lost 2 bases and 8 bases respectively, with 19 bases between them. The germline CDR1 and CDR2 sequences are SGDLS and YYNGEE. Here the CDR3 DNA reads TGTGCCAGCAGCGTCGGCGCGGGGACCGATGGAGGGGAGCTGTTTTTT. It encodes CASSVGAGTDGGELFF.

This clone was counted between two and nine times. The chain joins TRBV4-1 to TRBJ2-2; D uncertain. V gave up 3 bases and J gave up 6 bases, with 11 bases separating them. Germline V gene lookup returns CDR1 MGHRA and CDR2 YSYEKL. The CDR3 consists of 14 residues. The CDR3 bases are TGCGCCAGCAGCCACAGGCTGTTCGCCGGGGAGCTGTTTTTT. Amino acids: CASSHRLFAGELFF.

This chain uses TRBV19 with TRBJ1-2; D ambiguous. The ends were cut back, 5 bases at V and 7 bases at J, with 8 bases in the middle. The CDR3 extends over 11 amino acids. Looked up from germline, CDR1 is LNHDA and CDR2 is SQIVND (reference sequence). In DNA form, the CDR3 reads TGTGCCAGTAGTCCCAGTATTGGCTACACCTTC. Its protein is CASSPSIGYTF. The variable domain in full, completed from reference TRBV19 and TRBJ1-2, reads DGGITQSPKYLFRKEGQNVTLSCEQNLNHDAMYWYRQDPGQGLRLIYYSQIVNDFQKGDIAEGYSVSREKKESFPLTVTSAQKNPTAFYLCASSPSIGYTFGSGTRLTVV.

This chain links TRBV4-1 with TRBJ2-5; possible D gene TRBD1, 5 bases. Germline V gene lookup returns CDR1 MGHRA and CDR2 YSYEKL. The CDR3 consists of 15 residues. Trimming removed 1 base from V and 2 bases from J, with 11 bases in between. CDR3 sequence reads: CASSQVRTLQETQYF. The CDR3 nucleotides are TGCGCCAGCAGCCAAGTGAGGACATTGCAAGAGACCCAGTACTTC.

The V call is TRBV3-1 (or the pseudogene TRBV3-2), the J call TRBJ1-4; TRBD1 aligns across 7 bases. Germline V gives CDR1 LGHDT, CDR2 YNNKEL (reference sequence). The trim removed 3 bases at V and 5 bases at J, leaving 6 bases unmatched. The CDR3 is 15 residues long. CDR3 protein: CASSQLTGINEKLFF. CDR3 in DNA: TGTGCCAGCAGCCAGTTGACAGGGATCAATGAAAAACTGTTTTTT.

J is TRBJ2-4 and V is TRBV28, with 7 bases that match TRBD2. V dropped 11 bases and J dropped 0; count of bases not matched to a gene: 7. Germline-derived CDR1 and CDR2 are MDHEN and SYDVKM. CDR3 length equals 14 residues. The CDR3: CAHRPGGAKNIQYF. The CDR3 region has the DNA TGTGCCCATAGGCCGGGGGGAGCCAAAAACATTCAGTACTTC. Based on the CDR3 plus reference TRBV28 and TRBJ2-4, the full variable domain is DVKVTQSSRYLVKRTGEKVFLECVQDMDHENMFWYRQDPGLGLRLIYFSYDVKMKEKGDIPEGYSVSREKKERFSLILESASTNQTSMYLCAHRPGGAKNIQYFGAGTRLSVL.

The chain is built from TRBV5-6 and TRBJ2-1; 10 positions match TRBD2. V shed 4 bases, J shed 3 bases, and the junction held 4 bases outside the gene matches. Per germline, CDR1 SGHDT and CDR2 YYEEEE. The CDR3 consists of 15 residues. CDR3 protein: CASSLPSGSYNEQFF. CDR3 sequence (DNA): TGTGCCAGCAGCCTACCTAGCGGGAGCTACAATGAGCAGTTCTTC.

The table lists this clone with a few counts. This chain links TRBV7-3 with TRBJ2-7; 13 bases are a match to TRBD2. The CDR3 has 16 amino acids. The V segment lost 4 bases and the J segment 6 bases; nucleotides outside the gene matches: 9. Germline V gene data show CDR1 as SGHTA and CDR2 as FQGTGA. The DNA for the CDR3 is TGTGCCAGCAGCTCCCCCAGGACTAGCGGGAGTCGCGAGCAGTACTTC. This gives the protein CASSSPRTSGSREQYF.

Notes on this clone: The junction departs from germline at one end; a sequencing error may be responsible. The CDR3 DNA sequence: TGTGCCACCAGTGATTTTTTAACCCCAGGGACAGGGAGAAGGAAGGATGAAAAACCGTTTTTT. The encoded protein is CATSDFLTPGTGRRKDEKPFF. This chain joins TRBV24-1 and TRBJ1-4; 9 nucleotides match TRBD1. This CDR3 spans 21 amino acids. Germline lookup yields CDR1 KGHDR and CDR2 SFDVKD.

For this clone: Within the sample, other DNA sequences also encode this same CDR3. As DNA, the CDR3 is TGTGCCAGCAGCTGGGGAGGGGATGGCTACACCTTC. It is translated as CASSWGGDGYTF. The gene calls are TRBV11-2 and TRBJ1-2; a weak D match, TRBD1 (5 bases). CDR3 length: 12 residues. Trimming stripped 4 bases from V and 6 bases from J, with 9 bases between. Germline V CDR1 and CDR2: SGHAT, FQNNGV.

This clone has only one observation. The chain links TRBV7-6 to TRBJ2-1; TRBD2 aligns across 12 bases. The length of the CDR3 is 19 residues. V shed 3 bases and J 4 bases; nucleotides not matched to a gene: 13. CDR1 and CDR2 (germline): SGHVS, FNYEAQ. CDR3 in amino acids: CASSLRLRLAGVGYNEQFF. The CDR3 DNA reads TGTGCCAGCAGCTTGAGGCTCCGACTAGCGGGAGTAGGGTACAATGAGCAGTTCTTC.

The CDR3 DNA sequence: TGTGCCTGGAGTGATTACACGGAGCAGTTCTTC. Its protein is CAWSDYTEQFF. V usage is TRBV30 and J usage is TRBJ2-1; D remains unclear. This CDR3 comprises 11 residues. Germline values: CDR1 GTSNPN, CDR2 SVGIG (reference sequence). V was pared by 1 base and J by 10 bases, with 8 bases between.

The chain couples TRBV28 to TRBJ2-1, with 7 bases identical to TRBD1. Per germline, CDR1 MDHEN and CDR2 SYDVKM. V lost 6 bases, J lost 2 bases, and 10 bases stayed unmatched. The CDR3 runs 16 residues. CDR3 nucleotide sequence: TGTGCCAGCAGACCATCTTCAGGGGGAGCCTACAATGAGCAGTTCTTC. It specifies CASRPSSGGAYNEQFF.